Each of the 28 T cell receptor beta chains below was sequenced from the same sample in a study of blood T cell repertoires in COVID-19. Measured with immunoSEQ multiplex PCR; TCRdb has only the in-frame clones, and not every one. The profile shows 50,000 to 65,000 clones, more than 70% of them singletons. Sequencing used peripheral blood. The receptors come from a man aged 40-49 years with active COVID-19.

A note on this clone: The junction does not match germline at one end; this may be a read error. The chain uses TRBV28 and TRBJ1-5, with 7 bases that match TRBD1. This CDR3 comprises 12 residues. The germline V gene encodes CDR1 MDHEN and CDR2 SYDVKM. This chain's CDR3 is CGTGDSNQPQHF. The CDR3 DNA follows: TGCGGCACAGGGGATAGCAATCAGCCCCAGCATTTT.

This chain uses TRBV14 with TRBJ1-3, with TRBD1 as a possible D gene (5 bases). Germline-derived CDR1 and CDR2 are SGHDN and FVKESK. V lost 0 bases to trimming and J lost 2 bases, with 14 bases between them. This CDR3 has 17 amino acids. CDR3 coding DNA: TGTGCCAGCAGCCAAGATTGGGGGGATGCTCCTGGAAACACCATATATTTT. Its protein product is CASSQDWGDAPGNTIYF.

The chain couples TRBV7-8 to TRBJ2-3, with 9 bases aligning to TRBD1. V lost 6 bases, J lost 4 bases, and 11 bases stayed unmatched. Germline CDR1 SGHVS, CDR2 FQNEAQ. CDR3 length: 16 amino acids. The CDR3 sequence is CASSYLSGQGSDTQYF. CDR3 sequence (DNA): TGTGCCAGCAGTTACTTGTCGGGACAGGGTTCAGATACGCAGTATTTT.

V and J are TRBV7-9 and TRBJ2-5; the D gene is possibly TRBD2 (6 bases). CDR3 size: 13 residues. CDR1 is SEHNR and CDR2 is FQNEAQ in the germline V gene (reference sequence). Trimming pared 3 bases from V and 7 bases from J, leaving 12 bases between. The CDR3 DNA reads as TGTGCCAGCAGCTTTGTGGGGGAGGCGACCCAGTACTTC. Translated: CASSFVGEATQYF.

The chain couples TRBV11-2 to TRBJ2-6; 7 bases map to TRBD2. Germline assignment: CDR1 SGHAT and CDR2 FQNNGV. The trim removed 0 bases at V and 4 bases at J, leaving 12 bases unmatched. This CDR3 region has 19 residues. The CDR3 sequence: CASSLETGRALGGANVLTF. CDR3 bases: TGTGCCAGCAGCTTAGAGACGGGGAGGGCCCTGGGGGGGGCCAACGTCCTGACTTTC.

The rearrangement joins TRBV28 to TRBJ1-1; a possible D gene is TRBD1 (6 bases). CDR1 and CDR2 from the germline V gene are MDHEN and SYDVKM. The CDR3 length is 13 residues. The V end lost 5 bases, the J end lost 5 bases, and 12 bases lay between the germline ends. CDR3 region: CASSVNRETEAFF. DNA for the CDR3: TGTGCCAGCAGTGTCAACAGGGAGACTGAAGCTTTCTTT.

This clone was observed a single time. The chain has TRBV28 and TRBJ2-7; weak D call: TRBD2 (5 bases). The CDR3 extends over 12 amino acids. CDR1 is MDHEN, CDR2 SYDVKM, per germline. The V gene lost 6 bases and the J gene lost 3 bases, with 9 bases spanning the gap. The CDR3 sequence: CASRKRGYEQYF. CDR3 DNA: TGTGCCAGCAGGAAACGGGGCTACGAGCAGTACTTC.

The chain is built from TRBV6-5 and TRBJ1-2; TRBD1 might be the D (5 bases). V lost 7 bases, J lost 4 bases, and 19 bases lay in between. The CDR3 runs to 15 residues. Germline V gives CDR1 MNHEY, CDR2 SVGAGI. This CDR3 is CASIFRDGTLYGYTF. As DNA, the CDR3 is TGTGCCAGCATTTTCCGGGACGGGACTCTCTATGGCTACACCTTC.

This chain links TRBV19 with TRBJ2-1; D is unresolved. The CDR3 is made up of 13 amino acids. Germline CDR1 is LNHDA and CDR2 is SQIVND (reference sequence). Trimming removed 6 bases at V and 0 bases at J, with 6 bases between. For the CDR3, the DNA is TGTGCCAGTAGCTGGAGCTCCTACAATGAGCAGTTCTTC. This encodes CASSWSSYNEQFF. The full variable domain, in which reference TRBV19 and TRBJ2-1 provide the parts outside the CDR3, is DGGITQSPKYLFRKEGQNVTLSCEQNLNHDAMYWYRQDPGQGLRLIYYSQIVNDFQKGDIAEGYSVSREKKESFPLTVTSAQKNPTAFYLCASSWSSYNEQFFGPGTRLTVL.

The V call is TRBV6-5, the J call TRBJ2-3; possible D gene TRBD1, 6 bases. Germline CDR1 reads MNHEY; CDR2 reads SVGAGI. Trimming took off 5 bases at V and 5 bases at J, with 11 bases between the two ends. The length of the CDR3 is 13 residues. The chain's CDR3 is CASSQYREDTQYF. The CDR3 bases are TGTGCCAGCAGTCAATACAGGGAAGATACGCAGTATTTT.

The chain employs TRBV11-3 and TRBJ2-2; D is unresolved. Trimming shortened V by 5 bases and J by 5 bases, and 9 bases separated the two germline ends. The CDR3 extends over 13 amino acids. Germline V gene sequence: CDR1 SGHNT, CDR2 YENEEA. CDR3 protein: CASSRTITGELFF. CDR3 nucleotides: TGTGCCAGCAGCCGTACTATAACCGGGGAGCTGTTTTTT.

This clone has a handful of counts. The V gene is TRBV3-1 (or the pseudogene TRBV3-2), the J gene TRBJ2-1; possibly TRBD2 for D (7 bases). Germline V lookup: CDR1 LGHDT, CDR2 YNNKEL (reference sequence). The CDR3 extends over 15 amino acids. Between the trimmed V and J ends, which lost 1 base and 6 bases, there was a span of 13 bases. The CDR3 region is CASSQGGGPRNEQFF. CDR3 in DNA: TGTGCCAGCAGCCAAGGCGGGGGCCCTCGCAATGAGCAGTTCTTC.

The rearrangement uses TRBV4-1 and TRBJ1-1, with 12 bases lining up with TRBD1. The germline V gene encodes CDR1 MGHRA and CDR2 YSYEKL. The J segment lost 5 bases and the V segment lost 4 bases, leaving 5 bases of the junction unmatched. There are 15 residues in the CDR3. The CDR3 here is CASSPGQGARTEAFF. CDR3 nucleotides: TGCGCCAGCAGCCCGGGACAGGGGGCGAGAACTGAAGCTTTCTTT.

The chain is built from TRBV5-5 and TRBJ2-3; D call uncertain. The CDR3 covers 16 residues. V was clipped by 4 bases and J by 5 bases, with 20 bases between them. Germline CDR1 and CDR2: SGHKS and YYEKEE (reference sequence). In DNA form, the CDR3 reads TGTGCCAGCAGCCTTCCTCGGGTAGTGCAAGGAGATACGCAGTATTTT. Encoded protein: CASSLPRVVQGDTQYF.

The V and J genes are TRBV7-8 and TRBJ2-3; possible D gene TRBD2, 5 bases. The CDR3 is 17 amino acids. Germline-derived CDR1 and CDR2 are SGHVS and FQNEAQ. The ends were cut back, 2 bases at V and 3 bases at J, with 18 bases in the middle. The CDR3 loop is CASSLYSNPRGTDTQYF. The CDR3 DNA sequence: TGTGCCAGCAGCTTATATTCCAATCCACGGGGTACAGATACGCAGTATTTT.

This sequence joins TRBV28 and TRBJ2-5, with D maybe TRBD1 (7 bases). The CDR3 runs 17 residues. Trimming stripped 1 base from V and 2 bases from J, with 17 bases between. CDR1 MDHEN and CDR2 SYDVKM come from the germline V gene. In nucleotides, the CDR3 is TGTGCCAGCAGTTTATCCCTGGCAGGGGGGATTCAAGAGACCCAGTACTTC. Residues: CASSLSLAGGIQETQYF.

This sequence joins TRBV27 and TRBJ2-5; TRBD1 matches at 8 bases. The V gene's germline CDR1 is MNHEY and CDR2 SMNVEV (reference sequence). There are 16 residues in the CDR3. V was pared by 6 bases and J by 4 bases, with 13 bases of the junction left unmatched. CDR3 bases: TGTGCCAGCAGCTTGGCTCAGGGGGCGTCAGGAGAGACCCAGTACTTC. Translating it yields CASSLAQGASGETQYF.

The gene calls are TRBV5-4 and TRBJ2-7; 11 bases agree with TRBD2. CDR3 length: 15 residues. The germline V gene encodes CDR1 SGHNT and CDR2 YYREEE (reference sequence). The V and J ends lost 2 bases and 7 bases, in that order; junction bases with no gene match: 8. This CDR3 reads CASSFDSGRAREQYF. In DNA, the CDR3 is TGTGCCAGCAGCTTTGATAGCGGGAGGGCTCGGGAGCAGTACTTC.

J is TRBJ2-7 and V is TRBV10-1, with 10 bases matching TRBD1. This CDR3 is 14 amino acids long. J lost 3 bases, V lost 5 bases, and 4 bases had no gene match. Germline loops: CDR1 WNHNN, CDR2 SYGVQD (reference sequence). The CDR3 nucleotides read TGCGCCAGCAGTCCGGGACAGGGGAACTACGAGCAGTACTTC. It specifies CASSPGQGNYEQYF.

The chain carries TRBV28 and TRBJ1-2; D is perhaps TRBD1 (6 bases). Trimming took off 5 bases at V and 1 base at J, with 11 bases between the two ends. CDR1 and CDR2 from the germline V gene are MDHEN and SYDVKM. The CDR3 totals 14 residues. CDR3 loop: CASSLGHLNYGYTF. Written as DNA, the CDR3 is TGTGCCAGCAGTCTGGGACACCTTAACTATGGCTACACCTTC.

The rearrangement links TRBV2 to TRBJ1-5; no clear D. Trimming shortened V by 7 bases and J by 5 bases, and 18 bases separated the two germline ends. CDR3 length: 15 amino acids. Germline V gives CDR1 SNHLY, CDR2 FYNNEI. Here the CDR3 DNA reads TGTGCCAGCAAGTTCAACAGCAATACACATCAGCCCCAGCATTTT. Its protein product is CASKFNSNTHQPQHF.

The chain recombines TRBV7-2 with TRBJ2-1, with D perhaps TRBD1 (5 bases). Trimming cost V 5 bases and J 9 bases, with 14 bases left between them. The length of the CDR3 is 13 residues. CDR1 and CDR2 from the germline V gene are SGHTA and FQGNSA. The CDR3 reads CASSPTTQGEQFF. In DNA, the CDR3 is TGTGCCAGCAGCCCTACGACCCAGGGTGAGCAGTTCTTC.

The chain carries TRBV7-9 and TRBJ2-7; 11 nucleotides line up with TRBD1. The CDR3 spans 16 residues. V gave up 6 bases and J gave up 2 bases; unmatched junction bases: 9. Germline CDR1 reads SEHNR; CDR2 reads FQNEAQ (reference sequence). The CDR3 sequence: CASRGTGGELAYEQYF. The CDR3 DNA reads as TGTGCCAGCAGGGGGACAGGGGGTGAACTCGCCTACGAGCAGTACTTC.

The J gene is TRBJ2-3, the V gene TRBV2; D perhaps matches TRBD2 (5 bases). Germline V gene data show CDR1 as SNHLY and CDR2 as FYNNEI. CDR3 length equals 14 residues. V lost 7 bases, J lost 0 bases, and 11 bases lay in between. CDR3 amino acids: CASNKAVSTDTQYF. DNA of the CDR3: TGTGCCAGCAACAAAGCGGTTAGCACAGATACGCAGTATTTT.

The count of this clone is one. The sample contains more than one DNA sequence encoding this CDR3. For the CDR3, the DNA is TGTGCCAGCAGCGGAACAGGATCTACAGATACGCAGTATTTT. Residues: CASSGTGSTDTQYF. The chain has TRBV7-9 and TRBJ2-3, with D tentatively TRBD1 (5 bases). The germline V gene has CDR1 SEHNR and CDR2 FQNEAQ (reference sequence). V shed 5 bases and J shed 3 bases, with 12 bases lying between them. This CDR3 region has 14 residues.

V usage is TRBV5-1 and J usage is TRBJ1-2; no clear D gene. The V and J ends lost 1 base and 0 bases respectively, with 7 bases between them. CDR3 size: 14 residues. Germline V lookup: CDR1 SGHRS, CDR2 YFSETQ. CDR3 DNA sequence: TGCGCCAGCAGCTTGACCGGGGCTAACTATGGCTACACCTTC. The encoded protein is CASSLTGANYGYTF.

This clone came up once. The DNA of the CDR3 is TGCAGCGTCGCCGGGGGGATTTCAGATCAGCCCCAGCATTTT. It codes for CSVAGGISDQPQHF. The rearrangement uses TRBV29-1 and TRBJ1-5; possibly TRBD1 for D (5 bases). The CDR3 length is 14 residues. Per germline, CDR1 SQVTM and CDR2 ANQGSEA. With 6 bases removed from V and 5 bases from J, the gap between germline ends came to 17 bases.

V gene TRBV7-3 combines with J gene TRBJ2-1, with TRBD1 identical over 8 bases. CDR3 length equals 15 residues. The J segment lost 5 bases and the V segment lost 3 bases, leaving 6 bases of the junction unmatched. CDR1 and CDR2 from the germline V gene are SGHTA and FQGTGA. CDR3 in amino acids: CASSFDRGSHNEQFF. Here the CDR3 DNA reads TGTGCCAGCAGCTTTGACAGGGGAAGCCACAATGAGCAGTTCTTC.